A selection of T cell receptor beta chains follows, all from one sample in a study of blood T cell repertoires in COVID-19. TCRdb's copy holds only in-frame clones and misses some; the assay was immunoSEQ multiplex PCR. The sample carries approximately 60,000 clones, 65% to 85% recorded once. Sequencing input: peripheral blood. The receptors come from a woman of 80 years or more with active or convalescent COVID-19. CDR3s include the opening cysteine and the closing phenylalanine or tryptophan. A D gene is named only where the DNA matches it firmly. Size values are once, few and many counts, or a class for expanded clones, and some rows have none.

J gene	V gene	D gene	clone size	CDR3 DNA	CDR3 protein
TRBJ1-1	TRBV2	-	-	TGTGCCAGCAGATTTTTAAAGCTCCTTGTTTCCACTGAAGCTTTCTTT	CASRFLKLLVSTEAFF
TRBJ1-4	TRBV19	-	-	TGTGCCAGTAGTATGTATCTTCAGGGGCGAATTCGGGGAACTAATGAAAAACTGTTTTTT	CASSMYLQGRIRGTNEKLFF
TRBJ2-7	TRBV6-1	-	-	TGTGCCAGCAGTGATGACTCCCCCTACGAGCAGTACTTC	CASSDDSPYEQYF
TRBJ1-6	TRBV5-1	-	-	TGCGCCAGCAGCTTGGACGGGAATTCACCCCTCCACTTT	CASSLDGNSPLHF
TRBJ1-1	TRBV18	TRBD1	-	TGTGCCAGCTCACTACGGACAGGAGGGAACACTGAAGCTTTCTTT	CASSLRTGGNTEAFF
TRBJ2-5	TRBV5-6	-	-	TGTGCCAGCAGCTCGGCCCAGTACTTC	CASSSAQYF
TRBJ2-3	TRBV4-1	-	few	TGCGCCAGCAGCCAAGCCGGGAACAGGGTTGTAAATACGCAGTATTTT	CASSQAGNRVVNTQYF
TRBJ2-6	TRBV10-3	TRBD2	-	TGTGCCATCAGTCCTAGCGGGGGGAATTCTGGGGCCAACGTCCTGACTTTC	CAISPSGGNSGANVLTF
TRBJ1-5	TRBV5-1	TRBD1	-	TGCGCCAGCAGTTCAACAGGGGTAAGCAATCAGCCCCAGCATTTT	CASSSTGVSNQPQHF
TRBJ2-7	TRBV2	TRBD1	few	TGTGCCAGCAGCTTAGGACAGGGCGGATCCTACGAGCAGTACTTC	CASSLGQGGSYEQYF
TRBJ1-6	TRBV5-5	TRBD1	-	TGTGCCAGCAGCTTACAGGGGCTGGGTAATTCACCCCTCCACTTT	CASSLQGLGNSPLHF
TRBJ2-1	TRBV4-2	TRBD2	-	TGTGCCAGCAGCCAAGAACCGGGACTAGATTACAATGAGCAGTTCTTC	CASSQEPGLDYNEQFF
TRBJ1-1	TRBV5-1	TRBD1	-	TGCGCCAGCAGCTTGGACAGGGGCTTGTCTGAAGCTTTCTTT	CASSLDRGLSEAFF
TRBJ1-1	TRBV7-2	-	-	TGTGCCAGCAGCGCTCGGAGGTTGGGCACTGAAGCTTTCTTT	CASSARRLGTEAFF
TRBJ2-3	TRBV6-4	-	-	TGTGCCAGCAGTGAGAGCGGACGGCCAGATACGCAGTATTTT	CASSESGRPDTQYF
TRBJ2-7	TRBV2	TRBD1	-	TGTGCCAGCAGTGATTGGGGGCGGACAGGGATCTCCTACGAGCAGTACTTC	CASSDWGRTGISYEQYF
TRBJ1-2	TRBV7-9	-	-	TGTGCCAGCAGCTTAGATCTCTCGAATCGAGATGGCTACACCTTC	CASSLDLSNRDGYTF
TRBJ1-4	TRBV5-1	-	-	TGCGCCAGCAGCCAGGGTGGGAATGAAAAACTGTTTTTT	CASSQGGNEKLFF
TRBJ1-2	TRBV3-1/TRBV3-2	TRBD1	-	TGTGCCAGCAGCCAAGATCAATTGACAGGGGAATTAAAAGGCTACACCTTC	CASSQDQLTGELKGYTF
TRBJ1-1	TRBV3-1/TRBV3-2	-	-	TGTGCCAGCAGCCAAGGGGCTGGCGAAGCTTTCTTT	CASSQGAGEAFF
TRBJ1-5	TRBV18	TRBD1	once	TGTGCCAGCTCACCAGACAGGGGTGATCAGCCCCAGCATTTT	CASSPDRGDQPQHF
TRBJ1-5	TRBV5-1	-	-	TGCGCCAGCAGCTTGGGGGCAGTGGTGGGTCAGCCCCAGCATTTT	CASSLGAVVGQPQHF
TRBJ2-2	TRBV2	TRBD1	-	TGTGCCAGGCAACAGGGGGCGGCGGACACCGGGGAGCTGTTTTTT	CARQQGAADTGELFF
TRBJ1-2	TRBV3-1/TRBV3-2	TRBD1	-	TGTGCCAGCAGCCACGCGGACAGGGGGGAAGGCTACACCTTC	CASSHADRGEGYTF
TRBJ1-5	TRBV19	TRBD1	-	TGTGCCACCCGAAAGGCCGGGACAGGGGGCTATAGCAATCAGCCCCAGCATTTT	CATRKAGTGGYSNQPQHF
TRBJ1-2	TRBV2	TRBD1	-	TGTGCCAGCAAGGGACAGTCCTATGGCTACACCTTC	CASKGQSYGYTF
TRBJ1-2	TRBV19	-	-	TGTGCCAGTAGCCCCTATCTGGGGCAGACTAACTATGGCTACACCTTC	CASSPYLGQTNYGYTF
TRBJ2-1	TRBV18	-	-	TGTGCCAGCTCACCACGGGCCCCATTTTCATACAATGAGCAGTTCTTC	CASSPRAPFSYNEQFF
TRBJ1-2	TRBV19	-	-	TGTGCCAGTAGTATAGTTGACAGGTCAAAAGGCTACACCTTC	CASSIVDRSKGYTF
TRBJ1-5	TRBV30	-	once	TGTGCCTGGAGTGTAGGGCAGGGGCAGCCCCAGCATTTT	CAWSVGQGQPQHF
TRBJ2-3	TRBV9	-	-	TGTGCCAGCAGCGTAGCTGGTAGAACAGATACGCAGTATTTT	CASSVAGRTDTQYF
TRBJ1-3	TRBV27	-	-	TGTGCCAGCAGTTCTACAGGTATCTCTGGAAACACCATATATTTT	CASSSTGISGNTIYF
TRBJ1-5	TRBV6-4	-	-	TGTGCCAGCAGTGCAGGGGGCAATCAGCCCCAGCATTTT	CASSAGGNQPQHF
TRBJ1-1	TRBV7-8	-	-	TGTGCCAGCAGCCGATCCGGGACAAGGAACACTGAAGCTTTCTTT	CASSRSGTRNTEAFF
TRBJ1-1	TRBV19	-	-	TGTGCCAGTAGTATAGATCGGGGCACTGAAGCTTTCTTT	CASSIDRGTEAFF